Listed here are 3 T cell receptor beta chains from one sample, sequenced in a study of human thymus T cells. Clones were read by immunoSEQ multiplex PCR, and TCRdb kept only the in-frame ones, dropping some. The profile shows tens of thousands of clones, approximately 93% of them singletons. The sample was blood. These receptors were collected from a boy under two years old with a congenital heart defect but otherwise immunologically healthy.

The chain employs TRBV4-1 and TRBJ1-2, with D perhaps TRBD1 (5 bases). Germline V CDR1 and CDR2: MGHRA, YSYEKL. The CDR3 length is 15 residues. Deletions cut 1 base from V and 0 bases from J, with 9 bases between. In DNA, the CDR3 is TGCGCCAGCAGCCAAGTAGGGGTTACTAACTATGGCTACACCTTC. Protein: CASSQVGVTNYGYTF.

The chain links TRBV6-5 to TRBJ1-2; 9 bases align to TRBD1. V dropped 2 bases and J dropped 5; count of bases not matched to a gene: 9. There are 16 residues in the CDR3. Germline assignment: CDR1 MNHEY and CDR2 SVGAGI. The CDR3 loop is CASSYGTGRATYGYTF. In DNA, the CDR3 is TGTGCCAGCAGTTACGGGACAGGGCGGGCGACGTATGGCTACACCTTC.

The DNA of the CDR3 is TGTGCCAGCAGTTTTGCGGGGGCTGGCTACACCTTC. Translated: CASSFAGAGYTF. The rearrangement links TRBV28 to TRBJ1-2; TRBD1 might be the D (6 bases). Trimming took off 3 bases at V and 7 bases at J, with 9 bases between the two ends. CDR1 and CDR2 from the germline V gene are MDHEN and SYDVKM. The CDR3 sequence is 12 residues long.